This is a list of T cell receptor beta chains from one sample in a study of identical twins. MiXCR was run by TCRdb on the 5' RACE reads, yielding one entry per CDR3 protein. The sample carries 400,000 to 650,000 distinct CDR3 sequences, 20% to 25% recorded once. These records were also assigned to another study, of T cells expressing NK-cell markers.

The sample comprised CD4+ T cells sorted from blood. These receptors came from a woman younger than 35 in good health. Each CDR3 is given with its conserved first and last residue. D genes are given only for firm matches. Clone sizes are given selectively: once, few, many, or a class where the clone is expanded.

cdr3_length: 16
clone_size: .
v_call: TRBV3-1
d_call: .
j_call: TRBJ2-5
cdr3_aa: CASSQTIQGGRETQYF
cdr3_nt: TGTGCCAGCAGCCAAACTATACAGGGGGGGAGAGAGACCCAGTACTTC

cdr3_length: 15
clone_size: .
v_call: TRBV5-1
d_call: TRBD2
j_call: TRBJ2-1
cdr3_aa: CASSLGGLAGGPGIF
cdr3_nt: TGCGCCAGCAGCTTGGGGGGGCTAGCGGGAGGGCCAGGGATCTTC

cdr3_length: 16
clone_size: few
v_call: TRBV6-5
d_call: .
j_call: TRBJ2-3
cdr3_aa: CASSYSMAYSTDTQYF
cdr3_nt: TGTGCCAGCAGTTACTCGATGGCCTATAGCACAGATACGCAGTATTTT

cdr3_length: 15
clone_size: few
v_call: TRBV27
d_call: TRBD1
j_call: TRBJ2-7
cdr3_aa: CASSLSMGQTYEQYF
cdr3_nt: TGTGCCAGCAGTTTATCGATGGGACAGACCTACGAGCAGTACTTC

cdr3_length: 14
clone_size: few
v_call: TRBV5-1
d_call: TRBD2
j_call: TRBJ2-1
cdr3_aa: CASSRMAGGDEQFF
cdr3_nt: TGCGCCAGCAGCCGGATGGCGGGAGGGGATGAGCAGTTCTTC

cdr3_length: 16
clone_size: once
v_call: TRBV28
d_call: TRBD1
j_call: TRBJ2-2
cdr3_aa: CASSIGTGEDTGELFF
cdr3_nt: TGTGCCAGCAGTATAGGGACAGGGGAGGACACCGGGGAGCTGTTTTTT

cdr3_length: 16
clone_size: .
v_call: TRBV20-1
d_call: TRBD2
j_call: TRBJ2-5
cdr3_aa: CSARVRGRTVQETQYF
cdr3_nt: TGCAGTGCTAGGGTCCGCGGGAGGACCGTGCAAGAGACCCAGTACTTC

cdr3_length: 16
clone_size: .
v_call: TRBV7-2
d_call: TRBD1
j_call: TRBJ2-1
cdr3_aa: CASSYLSGQVINEQFF
cdr3_nt: TGTGCCAGCAGCTACCTTTCGGGACAGGTGATCAATGAGCAGTTCTTC

cdr3_length: 14
clone_size: .
v_call: TRBV6-4
d_call: .
j_call: TRBJ2-2
cdr3_aa: CASAKTANTGELFF
cdr3_nt: TGTGCCAGCGCCAAGACCGCGAACACCGGGGAGCTGTTTTTT

cdr3_length: 12
clone_size: few
v_call: TRBV6-1
d_call: .
j_call: TRBJ1-4
cdr3_aa: CASSPLDEKLFF
cdr3_nt: TGTGCCAGCTCTCCTCTAGATGAAAAACTGTTTTTT

cdr3_length: 11
clone_size: many
v_call: TRBV20-1
d_call: .
j_call: TRBJ1-2
cdr3_aa: CSARWGGGYTF
cdr3_nt: TGCAGTGCTAGGTGGGGAGGAGGCTACACCTTC

cdr3_length: 15
clone_size: few
v_call: TRBV29-1
d_call: .
j_call: TRBJ1-2
cdr3_aa: CSVEEERARDGGYTF
cdr3_nt: TGCAGCGTTGAAGAAGAAAGAGCAAGGGATGGTGGCTACACCTTC

cdr3_length: 12
clone_size: many
v_call: TRBV29-1
d_call: .
j_call: TRBJ1-2
cdr3_aa: CSVVADDYGYTF
cdr3_nt: TGCAGCGTTGTCGCAGACGACTATGGCTACACCTTC

cdr3_length: 16
clone_size: .
v_call: TRBV6-2/TRBV6-3
d_call: .
j_call: TRBJ2-2
cdr3_aa: CASSSPFDRSAGELFF
cdr3_nt: TGTGCCAGCAGTTCGCCTTTTGACAGGTCGGCCGGGGAGCTGTTTTTT

cdr3_length: 12
clone_size: .
v_call: TRBV20-1
d_call: TRBD1
j_call: TRBJ2-1
cdr3_aa: CSAGGQGREQFF
cdr3_nt: TGCAGTGCTGGGGGACAGGGACGGGAGCAGTTCTTC

cdr3_length: 15
clone_size: .
v_call: TRBV20-1
d_call: TRBD2
j_call: TRBJ2-2
cdr3_aa: CSATGGLAGGGELFF
cdr3_nt: TGCAGTGCGACTGGGGGACTAGCGGGAGGCGGGGAGCTGTTTTTT

cdr3_length: 14
clone_size: few
v_call: TRBV7-9
d_call: .
j_call: TRBJ2-5
cdr3_aa: CASSFLQERETQYF
cdr3_nt: TGTGCCAGCAGCTTTTTGCAGGAACGAGAGACCCAGTACTTC

cdr3_length: 14
clone_size: many
v_call: TRBV20-1
d_call: TRBD2
j_call: TRBJ2-1
cdr3_aa: CSASRVAGANEQFF
cdr3_nt: TGCAGTGCCTCGAGGGTAGCGGGGGCAAATGAGCAGTTCTTC

cdr3_length: 17
clone_size: .
v_call: TRBV4-3
d_call: TRBD2
j_call: TRBJ2-2
cdr3_aa: CASSQGRDYLSPGELFF
cdr3_nt: TGCGCCAGCAGCCAAGGAAGGGACTACCTAAGTCCCGGGGAGCTGTTTTTT

cdr3_length: 13
clone_size: .
v_call: TRBV20-1
d_call: .
j_call: TRBJ1-1
cdr3_aa: CSAHSDRNTEAFF
cdr3_nt: TGCAGTGCTCACTCCGACAGAAACACTGAAGCTTTCTTT

cdr3_length: 14
clone_size: .
v_call: TRBV6-2/TRBV6-3
d_call: TRBD2
j_call: TRBJ2-1
cdr3_aa: CASRSSGIYNEQFF
cdr3_nt: TGTGCCAGCCGATCTAGCGGGATTTACAATGAGCAGTTCTTC

cdr3_length: 13
clone_size: many
v_call: TRBV5-5
d_call: .
j_call: TRBJ2-7
cdr3_aa: CASSWDRGNEQYF
cdr3_nt: TGTGCCAGCAGCTGGGACCGGGGAAACGAGCAGTACTTC

cdr3_length: 15
clone_size: .
v_call: TRBV11-1
d_call: TRBD2
j_call: TRBJ2-5
cdr3_aa: CASSRSVAGEETQYF
cdr3_nt: TGTGCCAGCAGCCGGTCTGTGGCGGGGGAAGAGACCCAGTACTTC

cdr3_length: 13
clone_size: .
v_call: TRBV11-3
d_call: TRBD1
j_call: TRBJ1-1
cdr3_aa: CASSLSQGVEAFF
cdr3_nt: TGTGCCAGCAGCTTATCGCAGGGGGTTGAAGCTTTCTTT

cdr3_length: 15
clone_size: .
v_call: TRBV2
d_call: .
j_call: TRBJ2-6
cdr3_aa: CASSETDSGANVLTF
cdr3_nt: TGTGCCAGCAGTGAAACGGACTCTGGGGCCAACGTCCTGACTTTC

cdr3_length: 14
clone_size: few
v_call: TRBV6-1
d_call: .
j_call: TRBJ2-7
cdr3_aa: CASSEALPPREQYF
cdr3_nt: TGTGCCAGCAGTGAAGCGCTTCCCCCTCGAGAGCAGTACTTC

cdr3_length: 15
clone_size: .
v_call: TRBV5-1
d_call: .
j_call: TRBJ2-5
cdr3_aa: CASSLAGRLQETQYF
cdr3_nt: TGCGCCAGCAGCTTGGCCGGACGCCTCCAAGAGACCCAGTACTTC

cdr3_length: 17
clone_size: .
v_call: TRBV11-2
d_call: .
j_call: TRBJ1-6
cdr3_aa: CASSWRSGSSYNSPLHF
cdr3_nt: TGTGCCAGCAGCTGGAGGTCGGGGAGCTCCTATAATTCACCCCTCCACTTT

cdr3_length: 12
clone_size: .
v_call: TRBV20-1
d_call: .
j_call: TRBJ1-2
cdr3_aa: CSARLQSLGYTF
cdr3_nt: TGCAGTGCTAGATTACAGTCCCTTGGCTACACCTTC

cdr3_length: 18
clone_size: .
v_call: TRBV5-4
d_call: TRBD2
j_call: TRBJ2-3
cdr3_aa: CASSLSLLAGGYTDTQYF
cdr3_nt: TGTGCCAGCAGCTTGAGTCTACTAGCGGGGGGGTACACAGATACGCAGTATTTT

cdr3_length: 14
clone_size: .
v_call: TRBV12-3/TRBV12-4
d_call: .
j_call: TRBJ1-5
cdr3_aa: CASSLRDNNQPQHF
cdr3_nt: TGTGCCAGCAGTTTGAGGGACAACAATCAGCCCCAGCATTTT

cdr3_length: 11
clone_size: once
v_call: TRBV7-2
d_call: .
j_call: TRBJ2-1
cdr3_aa: CASSRGAEQFF
cdr3_nt: TGTGCCAGCAGCCGCGGGGCGGAGCAGTTCTTC

cdr3_length: 12
clone_size: many
v_call: TRBV12-3/TRBV12-4
d_call: .
j_call: TRBJ1-2
cdr3_aa: CASSGRNYGYTF
cdr3_nt: TGTGCCAGCAGTGGCAGGAACTATGGCTACACCTTC

cdr3_length: 14
clone_size: few
v_call: TRBV4-3
d_call: .
j_call: TRBJ2-2
cdr3_aa: CASSPMSRGGELFF
cdr3_nt: TGCGCCAGCAGCCCCATGTCCCGTGGCGGGGAGCTGTTTTTT

cdr3_length: 13
clone_size: few
v_call: TRBV29-1
d_call: TRBD1
j_call: TRBJ1-5
cdr3_aa: CSAGGNSNQPQHF
cdr3_nt: TGCAGCGCAGGGGGTAATAGCAATCAGCCCCAGCATTTT

cdr3_length: 17
clone_size: many
v_call: TRBV9
d_call: TRBD2
j_call: TRBJ2-1
cdr3_aa: CASSGGLARLQGSEQFF
cdr3_nt: TGTGCCAGCAGCGGGGGACTAGCGCGCCTACAGGGGAGTGAGCAGTTCTTC

cdr3_length: 15
clone_size: .
v_call: TRBV7-2
d_call: .
j_call: TRBJ2-5
cdr3_aa: CASSFPVFRLETQYF
cdr3_nt: TGTGCCAGCAGCTTTCCAGTATTTAGATTGGAGACCCAGTACTTC

cdr3_length: 13
clone_size: many
v_call: TRBV29-1
d_call: .
j_call: TRBJ1-5
cdr3_aa: CSALLGSNQPQHF
cdr3_nt: TGCAGCGCCCTGCTTGGCAGCAATCAGCCCCAGCATTTT